This T cell receptor (beta chain) emerged from a study of blood T cell repertoires in COVID-19. Study in general: Samples representing acute and convalescent COVID-19 were sourced from the United States, Italy and Spain.

The protocol was immunoSEQ multiplex PCR, while the TCRdb copy is restricted to in-frame clones and leaves out a portion. The sample contains about 120,000 clones, 81% of which appear only once. Germline CDR1 SGHTA, CDR2 FQGNSA. Losses at the gene ends were 1 base for V and 8 bases for J; bases not matched to a gene: 4. This CDR3 contains 15 residues. This chain joins TRBV7-2 and TRBJ1-3; 11 positions match TRBD1. Sample: peripheral blood. This receptor was obtained from a young man with COVID-19, enrolled during active disease. The CDR3 DNA sequence: TGTGCCAGCAGCTTAGGGGGACAGGGGGGCGACACCATATATTTT. Translated: CASSLGGQGGDTIYF.